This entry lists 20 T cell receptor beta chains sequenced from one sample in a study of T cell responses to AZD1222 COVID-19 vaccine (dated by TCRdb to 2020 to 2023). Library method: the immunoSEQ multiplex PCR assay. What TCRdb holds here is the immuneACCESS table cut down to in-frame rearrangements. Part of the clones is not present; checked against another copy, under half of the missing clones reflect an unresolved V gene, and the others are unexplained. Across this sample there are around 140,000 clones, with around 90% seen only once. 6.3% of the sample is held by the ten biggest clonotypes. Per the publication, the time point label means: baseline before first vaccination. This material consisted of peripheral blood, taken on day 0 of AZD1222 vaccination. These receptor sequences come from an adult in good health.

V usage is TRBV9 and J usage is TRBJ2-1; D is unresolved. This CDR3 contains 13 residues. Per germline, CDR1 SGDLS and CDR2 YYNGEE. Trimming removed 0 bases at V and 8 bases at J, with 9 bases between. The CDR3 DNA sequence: TGTGCCAGCAGCGTAGGGAAGGCAGATGAGCAGTTCTTC. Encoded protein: CASSVGKADEQFF.

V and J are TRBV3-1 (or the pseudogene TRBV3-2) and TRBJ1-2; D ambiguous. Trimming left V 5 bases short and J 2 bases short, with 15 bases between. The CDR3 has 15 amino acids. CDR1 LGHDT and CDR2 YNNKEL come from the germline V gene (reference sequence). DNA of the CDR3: TGTGCCAGCAGCTATCTGGCAGCGAAAAACTATGGCTACACCTTC. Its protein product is CASSYLAAKNYGYTF.

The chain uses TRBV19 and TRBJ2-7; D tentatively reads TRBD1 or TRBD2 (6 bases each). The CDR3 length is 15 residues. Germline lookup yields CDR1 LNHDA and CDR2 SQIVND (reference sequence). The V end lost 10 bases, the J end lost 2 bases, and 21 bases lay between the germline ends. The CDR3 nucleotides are TGTGCCACCCGGTGGGGGGCACGGGGAACCTACGAGCAGTACTTC. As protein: CATRWGARGTYEQYF.

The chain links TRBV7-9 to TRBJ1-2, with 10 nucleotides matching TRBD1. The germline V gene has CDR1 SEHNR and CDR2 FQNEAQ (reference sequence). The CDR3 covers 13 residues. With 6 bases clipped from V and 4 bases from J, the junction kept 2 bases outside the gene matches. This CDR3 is CASRWTGGYGYTF. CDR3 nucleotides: TGTGCCAGCAGGTGGACAGGGGGCTATGGCTACACCTTC.

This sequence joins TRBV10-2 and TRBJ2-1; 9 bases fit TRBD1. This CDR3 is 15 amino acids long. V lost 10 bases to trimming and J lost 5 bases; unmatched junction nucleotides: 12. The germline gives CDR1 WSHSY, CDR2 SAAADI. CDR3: CATRLEGTGNNEQFF. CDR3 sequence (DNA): TGCGCCACCAGACTGGAGGGGACAGGGAACAATGAGCAGTTCTTC.

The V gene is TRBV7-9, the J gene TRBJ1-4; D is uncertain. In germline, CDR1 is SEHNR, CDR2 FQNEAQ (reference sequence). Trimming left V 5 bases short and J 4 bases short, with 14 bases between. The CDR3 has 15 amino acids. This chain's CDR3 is CASSGGSVGNEKLFF. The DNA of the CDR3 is TGTGCCAGCAGCGGTGGTTCGGTGGGTAATGAAAAACTGTTTTTT.

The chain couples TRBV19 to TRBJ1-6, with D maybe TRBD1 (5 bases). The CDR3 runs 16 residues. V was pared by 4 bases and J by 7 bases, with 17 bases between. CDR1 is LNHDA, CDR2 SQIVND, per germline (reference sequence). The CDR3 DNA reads TGTGCCAGTAGTAACTCAGGGACCCTACTCAATTCACCCCTCCACTTT. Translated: CASSNSGTLLNSPLHF.

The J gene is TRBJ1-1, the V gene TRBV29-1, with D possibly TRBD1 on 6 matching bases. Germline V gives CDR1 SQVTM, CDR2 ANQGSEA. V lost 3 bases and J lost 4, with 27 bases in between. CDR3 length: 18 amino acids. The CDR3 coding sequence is TGCAGCGTTGAGAATGCCGGGGGCAAGGGTACGTGGAGCACTGAAGCTTTCTTT. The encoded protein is CSVENAGGKGTWSTEAFF.

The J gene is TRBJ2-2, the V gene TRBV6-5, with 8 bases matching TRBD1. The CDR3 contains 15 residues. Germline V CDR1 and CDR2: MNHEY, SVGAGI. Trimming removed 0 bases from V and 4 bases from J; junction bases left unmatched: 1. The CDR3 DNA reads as TGTGCCAGCAGTTACTCGACAGGGGTCACCGGGGAGCTGTTTTTT. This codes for CASSYSTGVTGELFF.

This CDR3 is CASSLIKRGRPYEQYF. The CDR3 DNA follows: TGCGCCAGCAGCCTTATTAAGAGGGGCCGTCCCTACGAGCAGTACTTC. The rearrangement joins TRBV4-1 to TRBJ2-7, with D perhaps being TRBD1 or TRBD2 (5 bases each). V dropped 4 bases and J dropped 2 bases, with 18 bases sitting between them. CDR3 length equals 16 residues. Per germline, CDR1 MGHRA and CDR2 YSYEKL.

This chain's CDR3 is CASSSPRGGARFF. CDR3 sequence (DNA): TGTGCCAGCAGTTCCCCACGCGGGGGGGCGCGGTTCTTC. V is TRBV12-3 or TRBV12-4 and J is TRBJ2-1, with 9 bases that match TRBD2. This CDR3 comprises 13 residues. With 4 bases clipped from V and 15 bases from J, the junction kept 10 bases outside the gene matches.

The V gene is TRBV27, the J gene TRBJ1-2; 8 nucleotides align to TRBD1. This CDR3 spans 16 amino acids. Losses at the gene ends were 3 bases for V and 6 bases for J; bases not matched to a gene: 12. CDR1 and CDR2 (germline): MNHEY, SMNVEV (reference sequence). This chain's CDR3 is CASSFIGQGERDGYTF. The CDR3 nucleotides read TGTGCCAGCAGTTTTATCGGACAGGGCGAACGGGATGGCTACACCTTC.

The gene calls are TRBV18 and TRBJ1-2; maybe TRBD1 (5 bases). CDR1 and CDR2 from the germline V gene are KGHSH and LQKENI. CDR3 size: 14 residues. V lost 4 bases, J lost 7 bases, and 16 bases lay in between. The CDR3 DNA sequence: TGTGCCAGCTCACGGGGGAGCCAGGCCCTTGGCTACACCTTC. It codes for CASSRGSQALGYTF.

CDR3 nucleotide sequence: TGTGCCAGCAGCCCCTGGGAACTTGGCTACACCTTC. Its translation is CASSPWELGYTF. J is TRBJ1-2 and V is TRBV16, with D unclear. V was cut by 4 bases and J by 7 bases, with 10 bases left in between. The CDR3 runs to 12 residues. The germline gives CDR1 KGHSY, CDR2 FQNENV.

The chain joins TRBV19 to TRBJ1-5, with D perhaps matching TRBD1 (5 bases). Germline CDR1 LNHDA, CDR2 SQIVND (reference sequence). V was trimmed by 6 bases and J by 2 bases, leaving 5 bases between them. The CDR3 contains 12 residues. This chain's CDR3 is CASRGGNQPQHF. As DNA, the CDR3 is TGTGCCAGTAGAGGGGGCAATCAGCCCCAGCATTTT.

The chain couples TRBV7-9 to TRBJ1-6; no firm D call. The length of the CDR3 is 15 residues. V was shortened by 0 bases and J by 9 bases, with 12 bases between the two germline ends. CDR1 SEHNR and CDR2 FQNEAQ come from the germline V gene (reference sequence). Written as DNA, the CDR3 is TGTGCCAGCAGCTTAGCGCTCGAAGACTTTTCACCCCTCCACTTT. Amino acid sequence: CASSLALEDFSPLHF.

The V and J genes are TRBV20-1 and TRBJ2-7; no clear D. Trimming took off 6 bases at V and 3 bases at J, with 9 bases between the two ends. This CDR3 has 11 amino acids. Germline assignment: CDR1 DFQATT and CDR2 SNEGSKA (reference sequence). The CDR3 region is CSAPRNYEQYF. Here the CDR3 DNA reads TGCAGTGCCCCCCGGAACTACGAGCAGTACTTC.

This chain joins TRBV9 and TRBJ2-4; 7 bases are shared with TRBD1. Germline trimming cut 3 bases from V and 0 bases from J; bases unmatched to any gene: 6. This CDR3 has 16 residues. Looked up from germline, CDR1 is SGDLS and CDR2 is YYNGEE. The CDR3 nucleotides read TGTGCCAGCAGCGCGGGACAGAGCCTAGCCAAAAACATTCAGTACTTC. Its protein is CASSAGQSLAKNIQYF.

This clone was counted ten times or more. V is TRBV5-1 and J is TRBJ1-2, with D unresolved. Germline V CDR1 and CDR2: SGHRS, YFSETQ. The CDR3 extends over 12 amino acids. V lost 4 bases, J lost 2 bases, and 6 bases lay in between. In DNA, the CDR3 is TGCGCCAGCAGCCTAACAAACTATGGCTACACCTTC. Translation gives CASSLTNYGYTF.

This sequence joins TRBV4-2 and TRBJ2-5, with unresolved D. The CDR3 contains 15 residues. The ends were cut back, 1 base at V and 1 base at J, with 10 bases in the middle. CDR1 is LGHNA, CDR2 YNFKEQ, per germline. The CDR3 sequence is CASSQVGPPQETQYF. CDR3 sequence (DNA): TGTGCCAGCAGCCAAGTGGGCCCTCCCCAAGAGACCCAGTACTTC.